These 16 T cell receptor beta chains were all obtained from the same sample, sequenced in a study of cytomegalovirus exposure and HLA in healthy donors (dated by TCRdb to about 2017). Library prep was done by the immunoSEQ multiplex PCR assay. TCRdb took this table from immuneACCESS and kept in-frame rearrangements with V and J called. Such tables lack part of the clones; where checked against another copy, unresolved V genes explain under half of the gap, and the rest is unexplained. This sample holds more than 95,000 clones; 95% to 96% were observed only once. Less than 2% of the sample belongs to the ten largest clones. Sequencing was done on a sample of PBMCs. The source is a man aged 18-30 years in good health and CMV-seronegative.

V is TRBV4-2 and J is TRBJ2-1, with D tentatively TRBD2 (6 bases). CDR3 length: 14 amino acids. Trimming left V 0 bases short and J 6 bases short, with 9 bases between. Germline V gene data show CDR1 as LGHNA and CDR2 as YNFKEQ. This CDR3 reads CASSQDGTLNEQFF. The CDR3 DNA reads as TGTGCCAGCAGCCAAGATGGGACTCTCAATGAGCAGTTCTTC.

The chain has TRBV11-1 and TRBJ2-5; TRBD2 is a possible D gene (6 bases). The germline V gene has CDR1 SGHAT and CDR2 FQDESV (reference sequence). V lost 5 bases, J lost 2 bases, and 15 bases lay in between. CDR3 size: 15 residues. In DNA form, the CDR3 reads TGTGCCAGCAGCCGGGGGAGCGGCCTACAAGAGACCCAGTACTTC. Its translation: CASSRGSGLQETQYF.

The chain's CDR3 is CASSLDYGELFF. CDR3 in DNA: TGTGCCAGCAGCTTGGACTACGGGGAGCTGTTTTTT. The chain links TRBV5-6 to TRBJ2-2; the D is unclear. Deletions cut 0 bases from V and 7 bases from J, with 4 bases between. From germline, CDR1 is SGHDT and CDR2 YYEEEE. The CDR3 has 12 amino acids.

The V gene is TRBV27, the J gene TRBJ2-7, with TRBD2 matching 7 bases. The CDR3 spans 15 residues. J gave up 3 bases and V 4 bases, and 9 bases lay outside the gene matches. The germline CDR1 and CDR2 sequences are MNHEY and SMNVEV (reference sequence). CDR3 sequence (DNA): TGTGCCAGCAGTTCATGGGGGGGATACCACTACGAGCAGTACTTC. Translating gives CASSSWGGYHYEQYF.

The CDR3 coding sequence is TGCGCCAGCAGCCTCGGACACGTCAAACAAGAGACCCAGTACTTC. Its protein is CASSLGHVKQETQYF. The V gene is TRBV5-1, the J gene TRBJ2-5; weak D call: TRBD1 (5 bases). There are 15 residues in the CDR3. The germline CDR1 and CDR2 sequences are SGHRS and YFSETQ. Deletions cut 4 bases from V and 2 bases from J, with 15 bases between.

J is TRBJ2-7 and V is TRBV7-2, with 9 bases lining up with TRBD1. The ends lost 5 bases at V and 2 bases at J; junction bases unmatched: 16. Germline lookup yields CDR1 SGHTA and CDR2 FQGNSA. This CDR3 is built from 18 residues. CDR3 DNA: TGTGCCAGCAGCCCCCAAGCCGGGACAGGGTTAAACCCCTACGAGCAGTACTTC. This sequence encodes CASSPQAGTGLNPYEQYF.

This sequence joins TRBV6-5 and TRBJ2-7; 9 bases are a match to TRBD1. V lost 2 bases to trimming and J lost 7 bases; unmatched junction nucleotides: 3. This CDR3 comprises 13 residues. Looked up from germline, CDR1 is MNHEY and CDR2 is SVGAGI. CDR3 region: CASSYHRGLEQYF. CDR3 coding DNA: TGTGCCAGCAGTTACCACAGGGGGCTTGAGCAGTACTTC.

This clone was counted once. The chain carries TRBV6-5 and TRBJ2-7; 11 bases agree with TRBD1. The CDR3 extends over 14 amino acids. The V segment lost 4 bases and the J segment 6 bases; nucleotides outside the gene matches: 5. Germline V gene sequence: CDR1 MNHEY, CDR2 SVGAGI. The CDR3: CASSLGQGGPEQYF. CDR3 bases: TGTGCCAGCAGTTTGGGACAGGGGGGCCCCGAGCAGTACTTC.

The rearrangement links TRBV28 to TRBJ2-7; D might be TRBD2 (6 bases). V was shortened by 3 bases and J by 5 bases, with 14 bases between the two germline ends. This CDR3 is built from 14 residues. The germline gives CDR1 MDHEN, CDR2 SYDVKM. This CDR3 is CASSLVGGYDEQYF. The CDR3 bases are TGTGCCAGCAGTTTGGTGGGAGGATACGACGAGCAGTACTTC.

The gene calls are TRBV15 and TRBJ2-1, with a weak D call TRBD1 (5 bases). The CDR3 runs 15 residues. Between the trimmed V and J ends, which lost 5 bases and 0 bases, there was a span of 11 bases. Germline values: CDR1 LNHNV, CDR2 YYDKDF (reference sequence). The CDR3 nucleotides are TGTGCCACCAGCGGTGACAGTAGCTCCTACAATGAGCAGTTCTTC. Protein product: CATSGDSSSYNEQFF.

V usage is TRBV30 and J usage is TRBJ2-7, with D tentatively TRBD1 (5 bases). CDR1 and CDR2 from the germline V gene are GTSNPN and SVGIG (reference sequence). The CDR3 sequence is 13 residues long. V was shortened by 2 bases and J by 4 bases, with 12 bases between the two germline ends. CDR3 nucleotide sequence: TGTGCCTGGAGTACAGGCAGAATTTACGAGCAGTACTTC. As protein: CAWSTGRIYEQYF.

The V call is TRBV29-1, the J call TRBJ2-1, with D unresolved. The CDR3 is 14 residues long. Deletions cut 6 bases from V and 8 bases from J, with 20 bases between. Germline CDR1 reads SQVTM; CDR2 reads ANQGSEA. CDR3 region: CSVLPAAPGYEQFF. CDR3 nucleotide sequence: TGCAGCGTCCTCCCCGCCGCCCCGGGTTATGAGCAGTTCTTC.

About this clone: This sample also contains other DNA sequences that code for the same CDR3. J is TRBJ2-1 and V is TRBV27, with a weak D call TRBD2 (6 bases). V was pared by 5 bases and J by 0 bases, with 11 bases between. This CDR3 region has 15 residues. Germline V gene data show CDR1 as MNHEY and CDR2 as SMNVEV (reference sequence). The CDR3 is CASSLSGGSYNEQFF. The CDR3 bases are TGTGCCAGCAGTCTTAGCGGAGGCTCCTACAATGAGCAGTTCTTC.

The J gene is TRBJ2-7, the V gene TRBV30; 7 bases are a match to TRBD1. CDR1 and CDR2 from the germline V gene are GTSNPN and SVGIG (reference sequence). V gave up 4 bases and J gave up 2 bases; unmatched junction bases: 5. The CDR3 is 13 amino acids. The chain's CDR3 is CAWIVTGTYEQYF. The CDR3 DNA sequence: TGTGCCTGGATTGTGACAGGGACCTACGAGCAGTACTTC.

CDR3 sequence (DNA): TGTGCCAGCAGCGTCCCTTCGCGGGAAGACTTCCTAGGCTCCTACAATGAGCAGTTCTTC. Translation gives CASSVPSREDFLGSYNEQFF. The rearrangement joins TRBV7-6 to TRBJ2-1, with D perhaps TRBD2 (6 bases). The CDR3 has 20 residues. The germline CDR1 and CDR2 sequences are SGHVS and FNYEAQ. Trimming stripped 5 bases from V and 0 bases from J, with 26 bases between.

The V call is TRBV7-3, the J call TRBJ2-1, with 7 bases lining up with TRBD2. The V and J ends lost 2 bases and 5 bases, in that order; junction bases with no gene match: 6. The germline CDR1 and CDR2 sequences are SGHTA and FQGTGA. This CDR3 comprises 15 residues. The CDR3 bases are TGTGCCAGCAGCTTACTTCCGGGAGGAAACAATGAGCAGTTCTTC. Translation: CASSLLPGGNNEQFF.